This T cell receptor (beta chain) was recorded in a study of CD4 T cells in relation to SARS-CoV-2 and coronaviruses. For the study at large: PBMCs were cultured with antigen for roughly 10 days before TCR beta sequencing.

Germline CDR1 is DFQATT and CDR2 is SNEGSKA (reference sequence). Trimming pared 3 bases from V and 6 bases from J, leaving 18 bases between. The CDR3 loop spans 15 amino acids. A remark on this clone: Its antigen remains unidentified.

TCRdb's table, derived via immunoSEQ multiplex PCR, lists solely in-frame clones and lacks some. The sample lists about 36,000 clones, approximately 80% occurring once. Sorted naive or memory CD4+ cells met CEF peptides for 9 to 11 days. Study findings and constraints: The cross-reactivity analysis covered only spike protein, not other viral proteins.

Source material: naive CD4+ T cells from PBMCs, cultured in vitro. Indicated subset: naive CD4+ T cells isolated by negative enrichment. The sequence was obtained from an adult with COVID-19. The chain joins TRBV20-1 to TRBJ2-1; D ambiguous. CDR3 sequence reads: CSASFPATISNEQFF. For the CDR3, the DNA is TGCAGTGCTAGTTTCCCGGCGACCATTTCCAATGAGCAGTTCTTC.